The 29 T cell receptor beta chains below come from one sample, sequenced in a study of cytomegalovirus exposure and HLA in healthy donors. The PCR employed 60 Vbeta primers together with 13 Jbeta primers. Assay used: immunoSEQ multiplex PCR; TCRdb lists only in-frame clones, some missing. In the table there are about 120,000 clones, just over 65% of which are singletons. The sequenced material came from PBMCs. All receptors come from a man younger than 30 in good health and CMV-seronegative.

V is TRBV5-1 and J is TRBJ2-3; 10 nucleotides line up with TRBD2. The CDR3 runs to 14 residues. Germline loops: CDR1 SGHRS, CDR2 YFSETQ. The V and J ends lost 2 bases and 6 bases, in that order; junction bases with no gene match: 3. CDR3 sequence (DNA): TGCGCCAGCAGCTTTCGGACTAGCGGTGATACGCAGTATTTT. This codes for CASSFRTSGDTQYF. Full variable domain (rest looked up from reference TRBV5-1 and TRBJ2-3): KAGVTQTPRYLIKTRGQQVTLSCSPISGHRSVSWYQQTPGQGLQFLFEYFSETQRNKGNFPGRFSGRQFSNSRSEMNVSTLELGDSALYLCASSFRTSGDTQYFGPGTRLTVL.

In nucleotides, the CDR3 is TGTGCCAGCATGACTAGCGAGCTCAATGAGCAGTTCTTC. Amino acid sequence: CASMTSELNEQFF. V and J are TRBV6-5 and TRBJ2-1; 8 bases align to TRBD2. Germline V gene lookup returns CDR1 MNHEY and CDR2 SVGAGI. CDR3 size: 13 residues. Trimming removed 7 bases from V and 6 bases from J; junction bases left unmatched: 5.

This clone was detected once. V and J are TRBV2 and TRBJ2-5; D is unclear. The CDR3 is 11 residues long. The V gene's germline CDR1 is SNHLY and CDR2 FYNNEI. Trimming left V 8 bases short and J 0 bases short, with 4 bases between. The CDR3 spells CASQYQETQYF. CDR3 nucleotide sequence: TGTGCCAGCCAGTACCAAGAGACCCAGTACTTC.

The gene calls are TRBV6-1 and TRBJ2-3; tentatively, D is TRBD1 (5 bases). Germline V gives CDR1 MNHNS, CDR2 SASEGT. With 2 bases removed from V and 5 bases from J, the gap between germline ends came to 5 bases. This CDR3 spans 12 amino acids. The CDR3 protein is CASSERGDTQYF. DNA of the CDR3: TGTGCCAGCAGTGAAAGGGGAGATACGCAGTATTTT.

The chain is built from TRBV5-4 and TRBJ1-3, with 8 nucleotides matching TRBD1. Per the germline V gene, CDR1 is SGHNT and CDR2 is YYREEE (reference sequence). Losses at the gene ends were 4 bases for V and 4 bases for J; bases not matched to a gene: 7. The CDR3 is 15 residues long. CDR3 in amino acids: CASSLRTGRGNTIYF. CDR3 DNA: TGTGCCAGCAGCCTACGGACAGGGAGGGGAAACACCATATATTTT.

The chain employs TRBV10-3 and TRBJ2-1, with 7 bases identical to TRBD1. Germline CDR1 ENHRY, CDR2 SYGVKD. With 7 bases clipped from V and 0 bases from J, the junction kept 3 bases outside the gene matches. The CDR3 sequence is 14 residues long. CDR3 DNA: TGTGCCATCAAGGGACAGAGCTCCTACAATGAGCAGTTCTTC. This gives the protein CAIKGQSSYNEQFF.

This rearrangement joins TRBV6-5 to TRBJ1-5; D not resolved. The germline V gene has CDR1 MNHEY and CDR2 SVGAGI. CDR3 size: 15 residues. Trimming removed 0 bases at V and 4 bases at J, with 10 bases between. Here the CDR3 DNA reads TGTGCCAGCAGTTACTCGACATCGGGGAATCAGCCCCAGCATTTT. Amino acid sequence: CASSYSTSGNQPQHF.

This clone was counted between two and nine times. J is TRBJ1-1 and V is TRBV6-1, with a tentative D call TRBD1 (5 bases). The CDR3 consists of 15 residues. The germline V and J ends were trimmed by 2 bases and 0 bases, with 10 bases remaining between them. Looked up from germline, CDR1 is MNHNS and CDR2 is SASEGT. CDR3 DNA sequence: TGTGCCAGCAGTGAAAAGAGACAGATGAACACTGAAGCTTTCTTT. It encodes CASSEKRQMNTEAFF.

A single count supports this clone. The V and J genes are TRBV5-6 and TRBJ1-1, with D uncertain. V was trimmed by 2 bases and J by 2 bases, leaving 16 bases between them. This CDR3 contains 16 residues. CDR1 SGHDT and CDR2 YYEEEE come from the germline V gene. CDR3 amino acids: CASSFGPGSVNTEAFF. Here the CDR3 DNA reads TGTGCCAGCAGCTTTGGCCCGGGTTCCGTCAACACTGAAGCTTTCTTT.

V and J are TRBV9 and TRBJ1-2; TRBD1 aligns across 8 bases. V gave up 3 bases and J gave up 8 bases; unmatched junction bases: 27. Germline assignment: CDR1 SGDLS and CDR2 YYNGEE. There are 20 residues in the CDR3. CDR3 nucleotides: TGTGCCAGCAGCGGATATACAACAACCCCACAGGGGGAAAGGGTGGCCGGCTACACCTTC. It translates to CASSGYTTTPQGERVAGYTF.

The chain couples TRBV10-3 to TRBJ2-2; D unresolved. The CDR3 is 17 amino acids. Per the germline V gene, CDR1 is ENHRY and CDR2 is SYGVKD. Trimming cost V 2 bases and J 6 bases, with 19 bases left between them. The DNA for the CDR3 is TGTGCCATCAGTGAGGGAATTCTATCCCCGGGTCCCGGGGAGCTGTTTTTT. Residues: CAISEGILSPGPGELFF.

This clone was detected only a few times. This chain joins TRBV14 and TRBJ2-7; the match to TRBD1 covers 7 bases. V was pared by 5 bases and J by 2 bases, with 6 bases of the junction left unmatched. The CDR3 spans 14 residues. In germline, CDR1 is SGHDN, CDR2 FVKESK. The CDR3 DNA sequence: TGTGCCAGCAGCTCCCGGACAGGAACCTACGAGCAGTACTTC. The encoded protein is CASSSRTGTYEQYF.

The rearrangement uses TRBV27 and TRBJ2-3; D may be TRBD1 (6 bases). V was pared by 8 bases and J by 3 bases, with 15 bases between. CDR1 is MNHEY and CDR2 is SMNVEV in the germline V gene (reference sequence). The CDR3 contains 14 residues. The DNA for the CDR3 is TGTGCCAGCGCTAGGGGAGACAGGACAGATACGCAGTATTTT. Translation: CASARGDRTDTQYF.

The rearrangement links TRBV5-1 to TRBJ1-2; 8 bases fit TRBD1. The V gene's germline CDR1 is SGHRS and CDR2 YFSETQ. After removal of 5 bases from V and 3 bases from J, the junction contained 9 bases not matched to a gene. This CDR3 spans 15 amino acids. CDR3 region: CASRFGTGKDYGYTF. The CDR3 DNA reads as TGCGCCAGCAGGTTCGGGACAGGAAAAGACTATGGCTACACCTTC.

This clone was recorded a few times. The chain has TRBV9 and TRBJ1-1, with D maybe TRBD1 (5 bases). Germline loops: CDR1 SGDLS, CDR2 YYNGEE. This CDR3 contains 16 residues. The V and J ends lost 0 bases and 3 bases respectively, with 15 bases between them. The CDR3 here is CASSVGFGGRDTEAFF. CDR3 coding DNA: TGTGCCAGCAGCGTAGGTTTCGGGGGAAGGGACACTGAAGCTTTCTTT.

The DNA for the CDR3 is TGTGCCAGCAGCGACAGGAGAAAGGAGACCCAGTACTTC. Translation gives CASSDRRKETQYF. The chain employs TRBV7-2 and TRBJ2-5; D perhaps matches TRBD1 (6 bases). V was cut by 5 bases and J by 5 bases, with 12 bases left in between. This CDR3 region has 13 residues. CDR1 is SGHTA, CDR2 FQGNSA, per germline.

In this sample, this clone turned up a few times. The V call is TRBV6-1, the J call TRBJ2-7; 9 nucleotides match TRBD2. CDR1 and CDR2 from the germline V gene are MNHNS and SASEGT. V was clipped by 2 bases and J by 2 bases; unmatched bases: 4. The CDR3 runs 15 residues. CDR3 protein: CASSESAGGAYEQYF. Here the CDR3 DNA reads TGTGCCAGCAGTGAAAGTGCGGGAGGGGCCTACGAGCAGTACTTC.

The chain uses TRBV2 and TRBJ1-2; D remains ambiguous. Germline assignment: CDR1 SNHLY and CDR2 FYNNEI. V dropped 2 bases and J dropped 4 bases, with 14 bases sitting between them. The CDR3 length is 15 residues. CDR3 loop: CASSESSGRTYGYTF. The CDR3, as DNA: TGTGCCAGCAGTGAATCATCGGGGAGGACCTATGGCTACACCTTC. Variable domain in full (rest from reference TRBV2 and TRBJ1-2): EPEVTQTPSHQVTQMGQEVILRCVPISNHLYFYWYRQILGQKVEFLVSFYNNEISEKSEIFDDQFSVERPDGSNFTLKIRSTKLEDSAMYFCASSESSGRTYGYTFGSGTRLTVV.

This chain connects TRBV5-1 to TRBJ1-2, with 7 bases aligning to TRBD1. Germline CDR1 is SGHRS and CDR2 is YFSETQ. The CDR3 runs to 16 residues. Losses at the gene ends were 0 bases for V and 4 bases for J; bases not matched to a gene: 9. The CDR3 nucleotides are TGCGCCAGCAGCTTGGACATGCAGGGGGTGAGCTATGGCTACACCTTC. It yields the protein CASSLDMQGVSYGYTF. The full variable domain, its missing parts supplied by reference TRBV5-1 and TRBJ1-2, is KAGVTQTPRYLIKTRGQQVTLSCSPISGHRSVSWYQQTPGQGLQFLFEYFSETQRNKGNFPGRFSGRQFSNSRSEMNVSTLELGDSALYLCASSLDMQGVSYGYTFGSGTRLTVV.

The V and J genes are TRBV9 and TRBJ2-3, with 7 nucleotides matching TRBD1. CDR3 length: 15 amino acids. Germline V gives CDR1 SGDLS, CDR2 YYNGEE. The trim removed 4 bases at V and 2 bases at J, leaving 7 bases unmatched. The CDR3 protein is CASSPRQGVTDTQYF. The CDR3 nucleotides read TGTGCCAGCAGCCCACGACAGGGAGTCACAGATACGCAGTATTTT.

This clone was seen a handful of times. The chain couples TRBV25-1 to TRBJ2-7; D is undetermined. The CDR3 runs 14 residues. From germline, CDR1 is MGHDK and CDR2 SYGVNS. V lost 5 bases, J lost 8 bases, and 19 bases lay in between. The chain's CDR3 is CASSTTVPLRQQYF. Written as DNA, the CDR3 is TGTGCCAGCAGTACAACAGTCCCCCTAAGGCAGCAGTACTTC.

The CDR3 bases are TGTGCCAGCACAGAACGGCGGGGAAGCTACAATGAGCAGTTCTTC. This translates into CASTERRGSYNEQFF. The chain recombines TRBV27 with TRBJ2-1; a possible D gene is TRBD2 (6 bases). CDR1 and CDR2 from the germline V gene are MNHEY and SMNVEV (reference sequence). The germline V and J ends were trimmed by 7 bases and 3 bases, with 16 bases remaining between them. This CDR3 comprises 15 residues.

This sequence joins TRBV7-9 and TRBJ1-2; D is possibly TRBD1 (6 bases). Germline V lookup: CDR1 SEHNR, CDR2 FQNEAQ (reference sequence). CDR3 length: 15 amino acids. Between the trimmed V and J ends, which lost 7 bases and 2 bases, there was a span of 17 bases. In nucleotides, the CDR3 is TGTGCCAGCACCCTTTCAGGGACAACCAACTATGGCTACACCTTC. Translating gives CASTLSGTTNYGYTF.

This rearrangement joins TRBV6-5 to TRBJ1-2; D might be TRBD1 (5 bases). The germline V gene encodes CDR1 MNHEY and CDR2 SVGAGI. Trimming stripped 5 bases from V and 4 bases from J, with 11 bases between. The CDR3 spans 13 residues. The CDR3 reads CASSRTRSYGYTF. The CDR3 DNA is TGTGCCAGCAGTCGGACACGCAGCTATGGCTACACCTTC.

The J gene is TRBJ2-7, the V gene TRBV7-8; D call uncertain. Germline V gives CDR1 SGHVS, CDR2 FQNEAQ. Between the trimmed V and J ends, which lost 5 bases and 4 bases, there was a span of 18 bases. The CDR3 sequence is 15 residues long. The CDR3 nucleotides are TGTGCCAGCAGCCCTCTCGCGGCGTACATTTACGAGCAGTACTTC. Translating gives CASSPLAAYIYEQYF.

This clone was observed a few times. V usage is TRBV11-2 and J usage is TRBJ2-4, with D perhaps matching TRBD1 (5 bases). Deletions cut 11 bases from V and 5 bases from J, with 16 bases between. Germline V CDR1 and CDR2: SGHAT, FQNNGV. CDR3 length equals 13 residues. CDR3 protein: CALGTGAENIQYF. DNA of the CDR3: TGTGCCTTGGGCACAGGAGCTGAAAACATTCAGTACTTC. The complete variable domain, with remaining parts taken from reference TRBV11-2 and TRBJ2-4, reads EAGVAQSPRYKIIEKRQSVAFWCNPISGHATLYWYQQILGQGPKLLIQFQNNGVVDDSQLPKDRFSAERLKGVDSTLKIQPAKLEDSAVYLCALGTGAENIQYFGAGTRLSVL.

The V gene is TRBV27, the J gene TRBJ1-4; D is ambiguous. Trimming stripped 3 bases from V and 2 bases from J, with 13 bases between. CDR1 is MNHEY, CDR2 SMNVEV, per germline (reference sequence). There are 16 residues in the CDR3. The CDR3 loop reads CASSFVGGGTNEKLFF. In DNA, the CDR3 is TGTGCCAGCAGTTTCGTGGGAGGCGGCACTAATGAAAAACTGTTTTTT.

About this clone itself: At one boundary the junction diverges from the germline segment, which might be a read error. Other nucleotide sequences in the sample specify the same CDR3. V gene TRBV2 combines with J gene TRBJ2-6; TRBD2 might be the D (7 bases). This CDR3 is built from 17 residues. The V gene's germline CDR1 is SNHLY and CDR2 FYNNEI. The CDR3 nucleotides are TGTGCCATGGCAGGGGTTAGGGACTACTCTGGGGCCAACGTCCTGACCTTC. As protein: CAMAGVRDYSGANVLTF.

This chain connects TRBV7-9 to TRBJ1-6; D is uncertain. The ends were cut back, 1 base at V and 9 bases at J, with 7 bases in the middle. The CDR3 runs to 13 residues. The germline V gene encodes CDR1 SEHNR and CDR2 FQNEAQ (reference sequence). For the CDR3, the DNA is TGTGCCAGCAGCTTAGGGGGAGGTTCACCCCTCCACTTT. It encodes CASSLGGGSPLHF.